A selection of T cell receptor beta chains follows, all from one sample in a study of PD-1 and CTLA-4 blockade in melanoma. Assay: immunoSEQ multiplex PCR; the TCRdb copy retains only in-frame clones and omits some. The sample carries roughly 30,000 clones, around nine tenths recorded once. Specimen: CD8+ T cells from peripheral blood, collected before anti-PD-1 treatment. The receptors originated from a human donor with melanoma. Each CDR3 is given with its conserved first and last residue. D genes are given only for firm matches. Size tells how often a clone was seen (once, few, many) or the class of an expanded clone, and some rows leave it out.

D gene,J gene,clone size,V gene,CDR3 DNA,CDR3 protein
TRBD1,TRBJ1-3,.,TRBV19,TGTGCCAGCCGAGGGACAGGGATAATCTCTGGAAACACCATATATTTT,CASRGTGIISGNTIYF
.,TRBJ2-3,.,TRBV11-2,TGTGCCAGCAGCTTAGTTGGGGGAGGTTCGGCAGATACGCAGTATTTT,CASSLVGGGSADTQYF
.,TRBJ1-2,.,TRBV29-1,TGCAGCGTTGAAGACTCGTCTCGTGGCTACACCTTC,CSVEDSSRGYTF
.,TRBJ2-7,.,TRBV27,TGTGCCAGCAGTTTACAGGGAAGCTACGAGCAGTACTTC,CASSLQGSYEQYF
.,TRBJ2-7,.,TRBV6-6,TGTGCCAGCAGTTACTCTAGGGGATCCTACGAGCAGTACTTC,CASSYSRGSYEQYF
.,TRBJ2-1,.,TRBV24-1,TGTGCCACCAGTGCCCTGAATGAGCAGTTCTTC,CATSALNEQFF
.,TRBJ1-1,few,TRBV5-6,TGTGCCAGCAGCTTGGATTCAGGGGATTTTTTTAACACTGAAGCTTTCTTT,CASSLDSGDFFNTEAFF
.,TRBJ1-5,.,TRBV7-9,TGTGCCAGCAGCTCCGCCTATGAGGGGCATCAGCCCCAGCATTTT,CASSSAYEGHQPQHF
.,TRBJ2-6,.,TRBV4-1,TGCGCCAGCAGCCAAGATTGGTCAGGCAGAGCTGGGGCCAACGTCCTGACTTTC,CASSQDWSGRAGANVLTF
.,TRBJ2-7,.,TRBV5-1,TGCGCCAGCAGCCCGACCGAGGCCTACGAGCAGTACTTC,CASSPTEAYEQYF
.,TRBJ2-7,.,TRBV30,TGTGCCTGGAGCGAATACAGGGTCTACGAGCAGTACTTC,CAWSEYRVYEQYF
TRBD1,TRBJ1-2,.,TRBV19,TGTGCCAGTAGTATATTAGGTTCCGGACAGGGGGACTATGGCTACACCTTC,CASSILGSGQGDYGYTF
.,TRBJ1-5,.,TRBV24-1,TGTGCCACCAGTGCCTCCGACGAGGGGACACGTGGACCCCAGCATTTT,CATSASDEGTRGPQHF
.,TRBJ1-2,.,TRBV6-1,TGTGCCAGCAGTGAAGCCCCTCACCATGGCTACACCTTC,CASSEAPHHGYTF
TRBD2,TRBJ2-1,.,TRBV3-1/TRBV3-2,TGTGCCAGCAGCGTCCTACTAGCGGGAGGGGAAAATGAGCAGTTCTTC,CASSVLLAGGENEQFF
.,TRBJ1-5,.,TRBV6-6,TGTGCCAGCAGTTACTGGGGAGATGTCGGTCAGCCCCAGCATTTT,CASSYWGDVGQPQHF
TRBD1,TRBJ1-1,once,TRBV30,TGTGCCTGGAGGGTCACAGGGGGCACTGAAGCTTTCTTT,CAWRVTGGTEAFF
.,TRBJ2-7,.,TRBV6-2/TRBV6-3,TGTGCCAGCAGTTCTTTGAACGAGCAGTACTTC,CASSSLNEQYF
.,TRBJ2-7,.,TRBV7-9,TGTGCCAGCAGCTTAAAGGGCCCCTACGAGCAGTACTTC,CASSLKGPYEQYF
.,TRBJ2-2,.,TRBV21-1,TGTGCCAGCAGCAAATGTCTAGCGGTACCCACCGGGGAGCTGTTTTTT,CASSKCLAVPTGELFF